A selection of T cell receptor beta chains follows, all from one sample in a study of T cells in Graves' hyperthyroidism and ophthalmopathy. From the multiplex PCR reads, TCRdb called clonotypes with MiXCR, one entry per CDR3 protein. Of around 200,000 distinct CDR3 sequences listed, about 16% were seen once; the top ten hold roughly 44%. The material sequenced was blood. Every receptor here comes from a man aged 40-55 years with Graves' hyperthyroidism. The CDR3 runs from the conserved cysteine through the conserved F or W. D genes are given only for firm matches. Clone size is stated in some rows and not others, as once, few, many or a class when expanded.

j_call v_call d_call clone_size cdr3_aa cdr3_nt
TRBJ2-3 TRBV6-5 TRBD2 few CASSYQRRGGSDTQYF TGTGCCAGCAGTTACCAGAGGCGGGGGGGGTCAGATACGCAGTATTTT
TRBJ1-6 TRBV12-3/TRBV12-4 . many CASSFGGSPLHF TGTGCCAGCAGTTTTGGGGGCTCACCCCTCCACTTT
TRBJ1-1 TRBV5-1 TRBD1 many CASSKGQMYTEAFF TGCGCCAGCAGCAAGGGACAGATGTACACTGAAGCTTTCTTT
TRBJ1-1 TRBV20-1 . many CSARGGGVVTTEAFF TGCAGTGCTCGAGGCGGGGGGGTGGTTACCACTGAAGCTTTCTTT
TRBJ1-5 TRBV5-5 . . CASEAEGYNQPQHF TGTGCCAGCGAGGCGGAGGGTTACAATCAGCCCCAGCATTTT
TRBJ2-2 TRBV2 TRBD1 many CASSKTQGATGELFF TGTGCCAGCAGCAAGACTCAGGGGGCCACCGGGGAGCTGTTTTTT
TRBJ2-3 TRBV2 TRBD1 many CASRKTGGDTQYF TGTGCCAGCAGAAAAACAGGGGGAGATACGCAGTATTTT
TRBJ1-4 TRBV7-9 . many CASTPSPGVWGEKLFF TGTGCCAGCACTCCTTCCCCAGGAGTTTGGGGTGAAAAACTGTTTTTT
TRBJ2-1 TRBV5-1 TRBD2 many CASSPEPGGGAGEQFF TGCGCCAGCAGCCCAGAGCCTGGCGGGGGGGCCGGAGAGCAGTTCTTC
TRBJ2-6 TRBV28 . many CASSLVAGANVLTF TGTGCCAGCAGTTTAGTGGCTGGGGCCAACGTCCTGACTTTC
TRBJ2-7 TRBV27 TRBD2 many CASSVIRGGVYEQYF TGTGCCAGCAGTGTTATCCGGGGGGGGGTCTACGAGCAGTACTTC
TRBJ2-7 TRBV27 TRBD1 . CASSKLGTGYEQYF TGTGCCAGCAGTAAATTAGGGACAGGGTATGAGCAGTACTTC
TRBJ1-5 TRBV7-9 TRBD1 . CASLKGAGQPQHF TGTGCCAGCCTAAAGGGGGCGGGTCAGCCCCAGCATTTT
TRBJ2-3 TRBV30 . many CAWSVSLGATDTQYF TGTGCCTGGAGTGTTTCACTGGGGGCAACAGATACGCAGTATTTT
TRBJ2-7 TRBV20-1 . many CSARAPGAMDEQYF TGCAGTGCTAGAGCGCCGGGGGCTATGGACGAGCAGTACTTC
TRBJ1-6 TRBV5-1 . few CASSFELWSYNSPLHF TGCGCCAGCAGCTTCGAGTTGTGGTCCTATAATTCACCCCTCCACTTT
TRBJ2-3 TRBV29-1 TRBD1 many CSVKQGAADTQYF TGCAGCGTCAAGCAGGGGGCCGCAGATACGCAGTATTTT
TRBJ2-7 TRBV12-3/TRBV12-4 TRBD2 many CASSPASGGLYEQYF TGTGCCAGCAGCCCTGCGAGCGGGGGGTTATACGAGCAGTACTTC
TRBJ2-3 TRBV7-9 TRBD2 many CASSRLSGGKGDTQYF TGTGCCAGCAGCCGCTTAAGCGGGGGAAAAGGAGATACGCAGTATTTT
TRBJ2-1 TRBV20-1 TRBD2 many CSAPRGGPNNEQFF TGCAGTGCCCCCCGCGGGGGGCCTAACAATGAGCAGTTCTTC
TRBJ1-6 TRBV6-4 . . CASSEARGSPLHF TGTGCCAGCAGTGAAGCAAGGGGTTCACCCCTCCACTTT
TRBJ2-7 TRBV7-3 TRBD2 . CASSAGTSLVEQYF TGTGCCAGCAGCGCCGGGACTAGCTTGGTCGAGCAGTACTTC
TRBJ1-1 TRBV3-1 . many CASSLREGGNTEAFF TGTGCCAGCAGCCTAAGGGAGGGAGGGAACACTGAAGCTTTCTTT
TRBJ1-1 TRBV7-2 . many CASAPHRVRDTEAFF TGTGCCAGCGCCCCACACAGGGTACGAGACACTGAAGCTTTCTTT
TRBJ2-1 TRBV7-7 . few CASSLGPMDEQFF TGTGCTAGCAGCTTAGGGCCGATGGATGAGCAGTTCTTC